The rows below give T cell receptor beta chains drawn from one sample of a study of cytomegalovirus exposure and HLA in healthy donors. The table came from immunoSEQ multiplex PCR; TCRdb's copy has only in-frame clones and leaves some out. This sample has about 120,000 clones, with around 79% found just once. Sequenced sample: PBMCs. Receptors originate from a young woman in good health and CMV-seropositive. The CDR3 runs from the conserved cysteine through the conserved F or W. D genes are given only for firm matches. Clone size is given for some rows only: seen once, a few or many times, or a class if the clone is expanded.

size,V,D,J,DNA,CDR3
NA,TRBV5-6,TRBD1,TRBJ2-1,TGTGCCAGCAGCCGGAGGGTTGGGACAGGGACCTACAATGAGCAGTTCTTC,CASSRRVGTGTYNEQFF
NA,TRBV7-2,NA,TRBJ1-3,TGTGCCAGCAGCTTAGCAGGGGCTTCTGGAAACACCATATATTTT,CASSLAGASGNTIYF
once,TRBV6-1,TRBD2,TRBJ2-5,TGTGCCAGCAGTGAAGCGAGACTAGCGGGACAAGAGACCCAGTACTTC,CASSEARLAGQETQYF
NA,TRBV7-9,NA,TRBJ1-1,TGTTCCAGCAGCCAAAATGCGGGAACTGAAGCTTTCTTT,CSSSQNAGTEAFF
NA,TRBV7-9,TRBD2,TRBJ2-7,TGTGCCAGCAGCCTCAGGGAGCGGGGTACCGAGCAGTACTTC,CASSLRERGTEQYF
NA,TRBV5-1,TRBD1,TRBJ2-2,TGCGCCAGCAGCGTGACAGGGGCGAACACCGGGGAGCTGTTTTTT,CASSVTGANTGELFF
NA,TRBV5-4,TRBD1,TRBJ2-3,TGTGCCAGCAGCTTGGAGGGACAGGGAGTAGATACGCAGTATTTT,CASSLEGQGVDTQYF
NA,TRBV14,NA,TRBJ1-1,TGTGCCAGCAGCCAAGCCGGAACAGTGAACACTGAAGCTTTCTTT,CASSQAGTVNTEAFF
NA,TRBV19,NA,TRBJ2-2,TGTGCCAGTAGGCGGCCTGCCGCGAACACCGGGGAGCTGTTTTTT,CASRRPAANTGELFF
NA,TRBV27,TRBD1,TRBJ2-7,TGTGCCAGCAGCCCAGCGGACAGGGTCGAGCAGTACTTC,CASSPADRVEQYF
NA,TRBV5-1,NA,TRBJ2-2,TGCGCCAGCAGCTTGGCGGCAGGGGACACCGGGGAGCTGTTTTTT,CASSLAAGDTGELFF
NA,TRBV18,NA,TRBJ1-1,TGTGCCAGCTCAACTGGACAACTTAACACTGAAGCTTTCTTT,CASSTGQLNTEAFF
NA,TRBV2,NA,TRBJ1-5,TGTGCCAGCTCACAGAGAGTGTTGATTAGCAATCAGCCCCAGCATTTT,CASSQRVLISNQPQHF
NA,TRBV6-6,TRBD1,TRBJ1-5,TGTGCCAGCAGTTACCCGGGACAGGGAAATCAGCCCCAGCATTTT,CASSYPGQGNQPQHF
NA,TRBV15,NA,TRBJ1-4,TGTGCCACCAGCAGAGATCAGGGTCCAAATGAAAAACTGTTTTTT,CATSRDQGPNEKLFF